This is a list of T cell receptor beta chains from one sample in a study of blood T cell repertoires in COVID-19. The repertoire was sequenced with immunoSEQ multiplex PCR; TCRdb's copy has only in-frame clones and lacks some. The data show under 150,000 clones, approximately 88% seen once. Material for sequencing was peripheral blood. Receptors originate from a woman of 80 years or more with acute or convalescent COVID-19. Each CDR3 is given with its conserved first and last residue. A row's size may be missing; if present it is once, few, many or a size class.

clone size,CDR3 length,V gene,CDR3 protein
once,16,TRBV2,CASSRTSGDPTHTQYF
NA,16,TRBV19,CASSIPAGVAKNIQYF
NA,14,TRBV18,CASSPDRVSYEQYF
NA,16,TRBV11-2,CASSLAGGGAIDEQFF
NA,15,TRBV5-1,CASKPTGGPTDTQYF
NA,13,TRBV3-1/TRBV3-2,CASSQASNYGYTF
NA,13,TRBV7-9,CASTRDTGTEAFF
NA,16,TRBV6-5,CASSYLTGAGANVLTF
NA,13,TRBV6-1,CASSSTVQETQYF
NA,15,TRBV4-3,CASSQDRGGGEKLFF
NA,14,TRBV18,CASSPVDSSPEAFF
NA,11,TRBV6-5,CASSRGNEQFF
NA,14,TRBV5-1,CASRQSMANEKLFF
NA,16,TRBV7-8,CASSPQARGSNYGYTF